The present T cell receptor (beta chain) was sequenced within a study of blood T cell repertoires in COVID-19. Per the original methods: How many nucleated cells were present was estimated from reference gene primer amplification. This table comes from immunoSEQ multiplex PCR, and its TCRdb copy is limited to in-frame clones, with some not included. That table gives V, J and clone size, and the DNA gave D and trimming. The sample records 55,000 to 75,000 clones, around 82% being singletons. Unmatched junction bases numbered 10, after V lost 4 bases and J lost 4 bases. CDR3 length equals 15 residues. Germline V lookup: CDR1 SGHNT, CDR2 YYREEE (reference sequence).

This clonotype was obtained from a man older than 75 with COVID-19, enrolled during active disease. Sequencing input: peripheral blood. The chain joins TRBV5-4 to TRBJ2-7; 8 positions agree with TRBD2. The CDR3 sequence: CASSPGLAEVYEQYF. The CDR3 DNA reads TGTGCCAGCAGCCCTGGACTAGCAGAAGTATACGAGCAGTACTTC.